These T cell receptor beta chains were read from a single sample in a study of cytomegalovirus exposure and HLA in healthy donors. Sequenced by immunoSEQ multiplex PCR; TCRdb stores in-frame clones only, minus some. The sample has around 220,000 clones; 75% to 80% are singletons. The sequenced sample consisted of PBMCs. The receptors originated from a young man in good health and CMV-seronegative. Each CDR3 is given with its conserved first and last residue. D genes are given only for firm matches. Clone size is shown for a subset of rows, as once, few, many or a class of expanded clone.

TRBJ1-1,TRBD1,NA,TRBV5-1,TGCGCCAGCAGCTTGGCCTCAGGGGGGAACACTGAAGCTTTCTTT,CASSLASGGNTEAFF
TRBJ2-7,NA,once,TRBV4-2,TGTGCCAGCAGCCAAGTCGGGGACTCCTACGAGCAGTACTTC,CASSQVGDSYEQYF
TRBJ2-3,TRBD1,NA,TRBV11-2,TGTGCCAGCAGCCCGGGGACAGCGAGCACAGATACGCAGTATTTT,CASSPGTASTDTQYF
TRBJ1-1,NA,NA,TRBV7-9,TGTGCCAGCAGCTTGAGCATGAACACTGAAGCTTTCTTT,CASSLSMNTEAFF
TRBJ1-5,TRBD1,NA,TRBV2,TGTGCCAGCAGGACAGGGAGCAATCAGCCCCAGCATTTT,CASRTGSNQPQHF
TRBJ1-1,TRBD1,once,TRBV27,TGTGCCAGCAGCCTTAGGACAGGGGGCACTGAAGCTTTCTTT,CASSLRTGGTEAFF
TRBJ1-1,NA,NA,TRBV20-1,TGCAGTGCCTCGCGGGGGGACGCTTTCTTT,CSASRGDAFF
TRBJ1-5,NA,NA,TRBV19,TGTGCCAGTAGTATAGGACAGCTTCTCGGCAATCAGCCCCAGCATTTT,CASSIGQLLGNQPQHF
TRBJ2-1,NA,NA,TRBV28,TGTGCCAGCAAGGTAGCGGCCACCTACAATGAGCAGTTCTTC,CASKVAATYNEQFF
TRBJ2-7,TRBD1,few,TRBV11-2,TGTGCCAGCAGCCATCTCCGGGACAGCAGTTACGAGCAGTACTTC,CASSHLRDSSYEQYF
TRBJ2-1,NA,few,TRBV5-6,TGTGCCAGCAGCCCGGGGTTATTGGGCTACAATGAGCAGTTCTTC,CASSPGLLGYNEQFF
TRBJ2-7,NA,NA,TRBV27,TGTGCCAGCAGTTTATTCGAGGCGGGAAAAAGCTACGAGCAGTACTTC,CASSLFEAGKSYEQYF
TRBJ2-7,NA,NA,TRBV5-6,TGTGCCAGCAGCTTGCGCGGGGCGCGAACTGAGCAGTACTTC,CASSLRGARTEQYF
TRBJ2-2,NA,NA,TRBV6-5,TGTGCCAGCAGTTACCCTAACACCGGGGAGCTGTTTTTT,CASSYPNTGELFF
TRBJ1-1,NA,NA,TRBV9,TGTGCCAGCAGCGTAGACGGGGAGCGAAGGGCTTTCTTT,CASSVDGERRAFF
TRBJ2-2,NA,NA,TRBV5-4,TGTGCCAGCAGCTTGGTCGGCAGGGAGGACACCGGGGAGCTGTTTTTT,CASSLVGREDTGELFF
TRBJ2-3,NA,NA,TRBV10-3,TGTGCCATCAGTGACAGTGGCCAACCAGGAGATACGCAGTATTTT,CAISDSGQPGDTQYF
TRBJ1-1,NA,few,TRBV19,TGTGCCAGTAGTGAACAGACCATGAACACTGAAGCTTTCTTT,CASSEQTMNTEAFF
TRBJ2-3,TRBD2,NA,TRBV11-2,TGTGCCAGCAGCCCCCTAGCGGGCCTCACAGATACGCAGTATTTT,CASSPLAGLTDTQYF
TRBJ2-7,TRBD1,once,TRBV2,TGTGCCAGCAAACAGGGGGAGGAGAGGCAGTACTTC,CASKQGEERQYF
TRBJ2-7,NA,NA,TRBV7-2,TGTGCCAGCAGCTTCCCAGGGGCCTACGAGCAGTACTTC,CASSFPGAYEQYF
TRBJ2-5,TRBD1,NA,TRBV7-6,TGTGCCAGCAGCACATCCGACAGGGTCTATGAGACCCAGTACTTC,CASSTSDRVYETQYF
TRBJ1-2,NA,NA,TRBV11-3,TGTGCCAGCAGCTTAGATGAGGTCACAGGCGGCACCTTC,CASSLDEVTGGTF
TRBJ2-2,TRBD2,NA,TRBV7-2,TGTGCCAGCAGCTTTGGGGGGACTAGTGGCACCGGGGAGCTGTTTTTT,CASSFGGTSGTGELFF
TRBJ2-7,NA,NA,TRBV7-9,TGTGCCAGCAGCTCCCTAGCGTGGGCGGATTCCTACGAGCAGTACTTC,CASSSLAWADSYEQYF
TRBJ2-1,NA,few,TRBV7-2,TGTGCCAGCAGCTTAAGGGGTCACAATGAGCAGTTCTTC,CASSLRGHNEQFF
TRBJ1-5,NA,NA,TRBV27,TGTGCCAGCAGTTCTTACCCTGGAGGCAATCAGCCCCAGCATTTT,CASSSYPGGNQPQHF